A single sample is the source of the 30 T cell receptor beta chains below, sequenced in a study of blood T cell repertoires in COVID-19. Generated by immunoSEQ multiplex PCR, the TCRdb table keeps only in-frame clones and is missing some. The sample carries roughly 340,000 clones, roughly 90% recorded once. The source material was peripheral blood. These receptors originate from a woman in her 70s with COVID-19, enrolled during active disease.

CDR3 in amino acids: CASSEGQSTYEQYF. The CDR3 nucleotides are TGTGCCAGCAGCGAGGGACAGTCAACCTACGAGCAGTACTTC. The chain employs TRBV21-1 and TRBJ2-7; the D segment call TRBD1 is taken from the table without a DNA check. TRBV21-1 is labeled a pseudogene. The CDR3 is 14 amino acids.

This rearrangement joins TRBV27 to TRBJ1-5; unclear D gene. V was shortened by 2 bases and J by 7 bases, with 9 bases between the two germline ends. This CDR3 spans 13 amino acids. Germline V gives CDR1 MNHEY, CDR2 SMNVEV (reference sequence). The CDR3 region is CASSLSAPQPQHF. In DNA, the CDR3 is TGTGCCAGCAGTTTAAGCGCGCCCCAGCCCCAGCATTTT.

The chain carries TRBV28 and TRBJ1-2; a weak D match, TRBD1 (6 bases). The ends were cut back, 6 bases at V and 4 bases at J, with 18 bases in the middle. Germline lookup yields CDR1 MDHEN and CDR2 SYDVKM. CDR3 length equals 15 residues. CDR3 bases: TGTGCCAGCAGCCAGGGGCCGGGGTTGAGCTATGGCTACACCTTC. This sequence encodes CASSQGPGLSYGYTF.

CDR3 protein: CASNTGGVKGNQPQHF. The CDR3 DNA reads as TGTGCCAGCAATACGGGGGGGGTTAAAGGCAATCAGCCCCAGCATTTT. This chain links TRBV5-8 with TRBJ1-5, with D tentatively TRBD1 (5 bases). Germline V gene sequence: CDR1 SGHTS, CDR2 YDEGEE. V was cut by 6 bases and J by 2 bases, with 18 bases left in between. The CDR3 spans 16 residues. The whole variable domain, filled in from reference TRBV5-8 and TRBJ1-5, reads EAGVTQSPTHLIKTRGQQATLRCSPISGHTSVYWYQQALGLGLQFLLWYDEGEERNRGNFPPRFSGRQFPNYSSELNVNALELEDSALYLCASNTGGVKGNQPQHFGDGTRLSIL.

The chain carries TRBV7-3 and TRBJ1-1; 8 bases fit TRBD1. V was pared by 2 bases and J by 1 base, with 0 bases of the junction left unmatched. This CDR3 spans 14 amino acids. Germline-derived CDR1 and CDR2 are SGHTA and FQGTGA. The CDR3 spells CASSLGQGNTEAFF. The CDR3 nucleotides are TGTGCCAGCAGCTTAGGACAGGGGAACACTGAAGCTTTCTTT.

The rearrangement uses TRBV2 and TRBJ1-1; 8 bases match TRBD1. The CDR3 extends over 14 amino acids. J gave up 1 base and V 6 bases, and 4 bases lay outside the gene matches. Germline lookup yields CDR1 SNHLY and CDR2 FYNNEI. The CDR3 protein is CASSNRGRNTEAFF. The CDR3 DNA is TGTGCCAGCAGCAACAGGGGGAGGAACACTGAAGCTTTCTTT.

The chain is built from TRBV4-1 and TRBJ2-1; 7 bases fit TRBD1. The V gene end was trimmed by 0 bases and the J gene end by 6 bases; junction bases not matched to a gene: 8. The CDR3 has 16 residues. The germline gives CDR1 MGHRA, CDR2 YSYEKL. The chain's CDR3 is CASSQEIEGASNEQFF. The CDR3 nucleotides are TGCGCCAGCAGCCAAGAAATCGAGGGGGCGAGCAATGAGCAGTTCTTC.

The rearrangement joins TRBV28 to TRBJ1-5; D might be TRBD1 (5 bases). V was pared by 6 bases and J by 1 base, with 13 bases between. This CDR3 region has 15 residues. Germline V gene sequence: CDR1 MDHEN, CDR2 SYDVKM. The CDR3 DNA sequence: TGTGCCAGCAGCCAAAGGGGTGGGAGCAATCAGCCCCAGCATTTT. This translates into CASSQRGGSNQPQHF.

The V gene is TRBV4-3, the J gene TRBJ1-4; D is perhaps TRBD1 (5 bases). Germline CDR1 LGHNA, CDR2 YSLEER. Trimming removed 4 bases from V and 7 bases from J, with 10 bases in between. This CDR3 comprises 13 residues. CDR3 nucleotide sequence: TGCGCCAGCAGCCTACAGGAAGGTGAAAAACTGTTTTTT. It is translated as CASSLQEGEKLFF.

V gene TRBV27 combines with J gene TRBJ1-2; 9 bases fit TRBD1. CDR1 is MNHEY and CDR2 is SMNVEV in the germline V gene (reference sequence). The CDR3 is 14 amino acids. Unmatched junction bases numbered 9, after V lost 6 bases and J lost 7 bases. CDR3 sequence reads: CASSLGGQGGGYTF. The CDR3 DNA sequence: TGTGCCAGCAGCCTCGGGGGACAGGGTGGTGGCTACACCTTC.

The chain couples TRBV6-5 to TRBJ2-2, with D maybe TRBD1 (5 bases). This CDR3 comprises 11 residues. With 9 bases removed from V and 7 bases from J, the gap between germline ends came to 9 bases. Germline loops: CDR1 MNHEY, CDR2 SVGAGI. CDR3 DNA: TGTGCCAGTCAGGGCTACGGGGAGCTGTTTTTT. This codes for CASQGYGELFF.

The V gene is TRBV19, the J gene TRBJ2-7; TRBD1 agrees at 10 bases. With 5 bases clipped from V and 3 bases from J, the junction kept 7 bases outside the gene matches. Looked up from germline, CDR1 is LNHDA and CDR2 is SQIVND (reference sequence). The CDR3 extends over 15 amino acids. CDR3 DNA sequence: TGTGCCAGTAGTGCCGGGACAGGGGACAACTACGAGCAGTACTTC. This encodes CASSAGTGDNYEQYF.

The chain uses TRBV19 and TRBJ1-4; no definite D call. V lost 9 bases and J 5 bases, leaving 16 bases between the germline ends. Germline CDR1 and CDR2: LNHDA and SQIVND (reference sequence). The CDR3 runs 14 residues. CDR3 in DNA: TGTGCCAGCTCAGACATGGGAGGCAATGAAAAACTGTTTTTT. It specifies CASSDMGGNEKLFF.

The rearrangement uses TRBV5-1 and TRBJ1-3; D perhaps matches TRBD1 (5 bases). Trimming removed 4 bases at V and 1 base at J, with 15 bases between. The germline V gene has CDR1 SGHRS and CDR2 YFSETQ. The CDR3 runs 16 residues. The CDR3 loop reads CASSPISQGSGNTIYF. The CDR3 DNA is TGCGCCAGCAGCCCTATCTCCCAGGGATCTGGAAACACCATATATTTT.

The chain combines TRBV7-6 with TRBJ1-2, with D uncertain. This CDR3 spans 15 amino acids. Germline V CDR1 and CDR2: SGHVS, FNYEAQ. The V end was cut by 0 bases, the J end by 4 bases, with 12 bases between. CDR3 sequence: CASSLAPQAGYGYTF. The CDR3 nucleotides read TGTGCCAGCAGCTTAGCTCCGCAGGCGGGCTATGGCTACACCTTC.

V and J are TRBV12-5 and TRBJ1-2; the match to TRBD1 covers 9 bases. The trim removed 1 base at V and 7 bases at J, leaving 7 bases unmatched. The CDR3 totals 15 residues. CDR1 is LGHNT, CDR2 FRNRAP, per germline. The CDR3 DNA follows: TGTGCTAGTGGTTTGGCATTAGGGACAGGGAGTGGCTACACCTTC. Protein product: CASGLALGTGSGYTF.

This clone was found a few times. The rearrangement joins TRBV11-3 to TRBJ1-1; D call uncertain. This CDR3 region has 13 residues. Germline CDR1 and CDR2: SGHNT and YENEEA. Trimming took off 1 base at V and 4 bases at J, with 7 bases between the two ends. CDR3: CASSLGAGTEAFF. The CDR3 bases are TGTGCCAGCAGCTTAGGGGCTGGCACTGAAGCTTTCTTT.

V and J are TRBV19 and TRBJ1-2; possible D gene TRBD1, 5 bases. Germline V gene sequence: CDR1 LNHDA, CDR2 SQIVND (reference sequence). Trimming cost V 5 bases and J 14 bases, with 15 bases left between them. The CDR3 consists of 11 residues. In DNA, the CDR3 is TGTGCCAGTAGTGGTGCAGGGTTCAAGACCTTC. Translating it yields CASSGAGFKTF.

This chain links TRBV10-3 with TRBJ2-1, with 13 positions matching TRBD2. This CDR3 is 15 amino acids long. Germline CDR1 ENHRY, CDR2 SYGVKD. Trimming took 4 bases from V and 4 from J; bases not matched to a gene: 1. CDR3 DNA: TGTGCCATCAGTGCGGGACTAGCGGGGTACAATGAGCAGTTCTTC. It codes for CAISAGLAGYNEQFF.

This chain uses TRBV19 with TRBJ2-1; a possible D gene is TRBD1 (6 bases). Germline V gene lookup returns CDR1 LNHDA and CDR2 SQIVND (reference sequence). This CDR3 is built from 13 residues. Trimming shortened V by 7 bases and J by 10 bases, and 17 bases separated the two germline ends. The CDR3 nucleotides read TGTGCCAGTATGGCAGGACAGTTCTCGGAGCAGTTCTTC. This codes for CASMAGQFSEQFF.

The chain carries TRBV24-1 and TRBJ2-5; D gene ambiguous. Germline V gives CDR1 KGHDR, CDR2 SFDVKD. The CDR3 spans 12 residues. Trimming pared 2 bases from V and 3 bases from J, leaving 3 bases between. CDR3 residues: CATSDSEETQYF. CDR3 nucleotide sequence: TGTGCCACCAGTGATTCGGAAGAGACCCAGTACTTC.

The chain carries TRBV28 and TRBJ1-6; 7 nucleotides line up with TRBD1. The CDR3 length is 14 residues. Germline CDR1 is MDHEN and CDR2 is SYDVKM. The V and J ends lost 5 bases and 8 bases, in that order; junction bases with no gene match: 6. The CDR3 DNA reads TGTGCCAGCAGTGGTCGGGACAGTCATTCACCCCTCCACTTT. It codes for CASSGRDSHSPLHF.

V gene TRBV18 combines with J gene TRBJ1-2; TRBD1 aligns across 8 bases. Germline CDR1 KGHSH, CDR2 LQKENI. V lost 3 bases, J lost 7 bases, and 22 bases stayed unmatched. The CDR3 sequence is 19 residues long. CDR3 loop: CASSPLSGSGTGLSSGYTF. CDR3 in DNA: TGTGCCAGCTCACCTCTATCCGGTTCCGGGACAGGCCTTTCGAGTGGCTACACCTTC.

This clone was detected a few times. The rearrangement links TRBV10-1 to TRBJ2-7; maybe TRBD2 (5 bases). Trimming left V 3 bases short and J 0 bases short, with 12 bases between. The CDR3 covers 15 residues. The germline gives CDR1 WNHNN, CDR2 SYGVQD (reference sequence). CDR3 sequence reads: CASSESGRISYEQYF. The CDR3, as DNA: TGCGCCAGCAGTGAAAGCGGCAGGATCTCCTACGAGCAGTACTTC.

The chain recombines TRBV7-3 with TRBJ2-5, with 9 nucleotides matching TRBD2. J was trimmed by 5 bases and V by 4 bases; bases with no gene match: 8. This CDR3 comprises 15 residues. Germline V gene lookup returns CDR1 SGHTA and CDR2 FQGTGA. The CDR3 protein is CASSSSSGGFETQYF. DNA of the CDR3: TGTGCCAGCAGCTCCTCCAGCGGGGGGTTTGAGACCCAGTACTTC.

The CDR3 DNA sequence: TGTGCCTGGAGGGTGGACAGGCTCTATGGCTACACCTTC. Translation gives CAWRVDRLYGYTF. V usage is TRBV30 and J usage is TRBJ1-2; 7 nucleotides line up with TRBD1. This CDR3 region has 13 residues. Trimming removed 3 bases from V and 4 bases from J; junction bases left unmatched: 5. Germline V gene data show CDR1 as GTSNPN and CDR2 as SVGIG (reference sequence).

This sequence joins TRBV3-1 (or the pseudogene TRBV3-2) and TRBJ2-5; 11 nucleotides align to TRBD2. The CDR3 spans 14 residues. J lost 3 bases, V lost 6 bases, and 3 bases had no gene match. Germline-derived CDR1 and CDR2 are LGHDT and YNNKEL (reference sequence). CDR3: CASSQGLAEETQYF. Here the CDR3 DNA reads TGTGCCAGCAGTCAGGGACTAGCGGAAGAGACCCAGTACTTC.

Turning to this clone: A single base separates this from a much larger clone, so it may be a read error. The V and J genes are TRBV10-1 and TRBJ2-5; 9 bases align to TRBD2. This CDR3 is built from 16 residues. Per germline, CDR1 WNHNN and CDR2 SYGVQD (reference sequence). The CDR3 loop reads CASNESGSGGQETQYF. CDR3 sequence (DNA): TGCGCCAGCAATGAGTCTGGTAGCGGGGGTCAGGAGACCCAGTACTTC.

The CDR3: CSASLYQGIYEQYF. CDR3 in DNA: TGCAGTGCTAGTCTCTACCAGGGGATCTACGAGCAGTACTTC. This rearrangement joins TRBV20-1 to TRBJ2-7; possible D gene TRBD1, 6 bases. CDR3 length equals 14 residues. CDR1 is DFQATT, CDR2 SNEGSKA, per germline (reference sequence). V shed 3 bases and J shed 3 bases, with 15 bases lying between them.

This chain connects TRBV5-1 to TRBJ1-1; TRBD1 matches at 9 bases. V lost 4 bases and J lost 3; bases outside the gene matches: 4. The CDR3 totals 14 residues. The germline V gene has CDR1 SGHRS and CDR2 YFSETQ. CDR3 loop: CASSIRTGDTEAFF. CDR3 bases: TGCGCCAGCAGCATACGGACAGGGGACACTGAAGCTTTCTTT.